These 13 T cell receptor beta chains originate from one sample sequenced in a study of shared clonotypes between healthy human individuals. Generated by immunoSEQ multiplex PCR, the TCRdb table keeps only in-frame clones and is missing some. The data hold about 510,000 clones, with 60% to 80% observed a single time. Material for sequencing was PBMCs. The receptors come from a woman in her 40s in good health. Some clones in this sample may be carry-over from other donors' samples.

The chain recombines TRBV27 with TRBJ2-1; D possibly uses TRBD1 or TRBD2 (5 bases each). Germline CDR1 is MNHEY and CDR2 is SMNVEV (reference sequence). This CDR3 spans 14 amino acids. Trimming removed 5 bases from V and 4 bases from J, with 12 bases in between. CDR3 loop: CASSPRDGYNEQFF. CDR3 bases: TGTGCCAGCAGTCCCCGGGACGGATACAATGAGCAGTTCTTC.

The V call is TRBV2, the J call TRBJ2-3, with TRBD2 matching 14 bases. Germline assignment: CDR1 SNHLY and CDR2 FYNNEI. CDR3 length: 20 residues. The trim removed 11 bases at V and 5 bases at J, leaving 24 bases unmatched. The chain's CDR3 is CAPLILGQGVTSGRVDTQYF. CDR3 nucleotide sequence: TGTGCCCCCCTTATTCTGGGGCAGGGGGTGACTAGCGGGAGGGTAGATACGCAGTATTTT. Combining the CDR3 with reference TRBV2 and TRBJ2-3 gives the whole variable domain EPEVTQTPSHQVTQMGQEVILRCVPISNHLYFYWYRQILGQKVEFLVSFYNNEISEKSEIFDDQFSVERPDGSNFTLKIRSTKLEDSAMYFCAPLILGQGVTSGRVDTQYFGPGTRLTVL.

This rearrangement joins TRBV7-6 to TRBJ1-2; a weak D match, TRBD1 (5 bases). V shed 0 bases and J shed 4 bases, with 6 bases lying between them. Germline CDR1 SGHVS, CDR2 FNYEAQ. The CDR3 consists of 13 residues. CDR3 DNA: TGTGCCAGCAGCTTAGCGGGGGGCTATGGCTACACCTTC. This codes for CASSLAGGYGYTF.

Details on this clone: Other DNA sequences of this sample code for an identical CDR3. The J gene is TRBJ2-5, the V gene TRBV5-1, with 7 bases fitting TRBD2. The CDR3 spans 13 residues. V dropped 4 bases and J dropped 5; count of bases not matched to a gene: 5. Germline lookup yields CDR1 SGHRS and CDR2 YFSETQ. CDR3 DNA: TGCGCCAGCAGCCGCGCGGGGGAGGAGACCCAGTACTTC. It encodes CASSRAGEETQYF. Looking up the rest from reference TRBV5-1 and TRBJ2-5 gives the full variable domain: KAGVTQTPRYLIKTRGQQVTLSCSPISGHRSVSWYQQTPGQGLQFLFEYFSETQRNKGNFPGRFSGRQFSNSRSEMNVSTLELGDSALYLCASSRAGEETQYFGPGTRLLVL.

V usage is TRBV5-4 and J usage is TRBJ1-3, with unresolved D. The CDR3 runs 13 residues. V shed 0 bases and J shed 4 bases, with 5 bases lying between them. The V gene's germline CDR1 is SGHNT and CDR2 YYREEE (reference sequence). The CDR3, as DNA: TGTGCCAGCAGCTTGGCCGGAGGAAACACCATATATTTT. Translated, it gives CASSLAGGNTIYF.

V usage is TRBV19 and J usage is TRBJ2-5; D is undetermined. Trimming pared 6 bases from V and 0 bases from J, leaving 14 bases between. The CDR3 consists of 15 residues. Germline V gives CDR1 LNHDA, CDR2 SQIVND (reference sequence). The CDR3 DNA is TGTGCCAGTAGGTCTGGCGGAGAGTACCAAGAGACCCAGTACTTC. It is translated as CASRSGGEYQETQYF.

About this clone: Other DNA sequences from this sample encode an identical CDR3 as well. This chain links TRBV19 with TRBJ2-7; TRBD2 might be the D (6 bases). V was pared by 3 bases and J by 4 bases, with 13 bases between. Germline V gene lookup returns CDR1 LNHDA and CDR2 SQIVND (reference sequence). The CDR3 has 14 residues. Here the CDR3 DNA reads TGTGCCAGTAGTATTCCGGGACTCCAATACGAGCAGTACTTC. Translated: CASSIPGLQYEQYF.

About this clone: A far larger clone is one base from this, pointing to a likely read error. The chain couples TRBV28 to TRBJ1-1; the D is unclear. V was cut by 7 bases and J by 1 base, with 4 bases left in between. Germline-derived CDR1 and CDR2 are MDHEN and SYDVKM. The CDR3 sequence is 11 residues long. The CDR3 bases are TGTGCCAGCACGGAGAACACTGAAGCTTTCTTT. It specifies CASTENTEAFF.

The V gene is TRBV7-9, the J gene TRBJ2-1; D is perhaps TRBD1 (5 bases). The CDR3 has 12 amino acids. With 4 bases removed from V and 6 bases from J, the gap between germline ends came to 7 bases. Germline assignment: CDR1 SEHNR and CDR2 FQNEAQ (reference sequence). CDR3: CASSYTGNEQFF. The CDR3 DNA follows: TGTGCCAGCAGCTACACAGGCAATGAGCAGTTCTTC.

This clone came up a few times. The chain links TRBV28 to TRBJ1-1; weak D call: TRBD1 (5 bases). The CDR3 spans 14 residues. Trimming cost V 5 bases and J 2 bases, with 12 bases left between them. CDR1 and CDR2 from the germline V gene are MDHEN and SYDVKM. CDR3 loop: CASSGPGGNTEAFF. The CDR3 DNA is TGTGCCAGCAGTGGGCCGGGGGGAAACACTGAAGCTTTCTTT.

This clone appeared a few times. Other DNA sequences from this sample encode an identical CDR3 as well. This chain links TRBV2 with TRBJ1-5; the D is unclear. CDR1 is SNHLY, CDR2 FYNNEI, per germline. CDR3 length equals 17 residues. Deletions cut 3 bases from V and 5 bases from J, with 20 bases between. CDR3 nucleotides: TGTGCCAGCAGTGAGTGGGGAAGACCTGACCTTTATCAGCCCCAGCATTTT. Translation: CASSEWGRPDLYQPQHF.

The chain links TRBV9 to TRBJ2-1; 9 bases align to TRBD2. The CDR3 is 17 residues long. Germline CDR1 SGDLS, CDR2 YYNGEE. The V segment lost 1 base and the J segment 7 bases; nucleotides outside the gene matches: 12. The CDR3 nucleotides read TGTGCCAGCAGCGTAAGGGGGGCGGGAGGGCCGAGAAATGAGCAGTTCTTC. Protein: CASSVRGAGGPRNEQFF.

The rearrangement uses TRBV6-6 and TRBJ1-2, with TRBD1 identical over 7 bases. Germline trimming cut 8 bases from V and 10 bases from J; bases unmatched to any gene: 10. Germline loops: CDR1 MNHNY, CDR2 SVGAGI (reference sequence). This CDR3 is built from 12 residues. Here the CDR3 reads CASVRGGGPYTF. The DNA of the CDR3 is TGTGCCAGCGTTAGGGGAGGGGGCCCCTACACCTTC.